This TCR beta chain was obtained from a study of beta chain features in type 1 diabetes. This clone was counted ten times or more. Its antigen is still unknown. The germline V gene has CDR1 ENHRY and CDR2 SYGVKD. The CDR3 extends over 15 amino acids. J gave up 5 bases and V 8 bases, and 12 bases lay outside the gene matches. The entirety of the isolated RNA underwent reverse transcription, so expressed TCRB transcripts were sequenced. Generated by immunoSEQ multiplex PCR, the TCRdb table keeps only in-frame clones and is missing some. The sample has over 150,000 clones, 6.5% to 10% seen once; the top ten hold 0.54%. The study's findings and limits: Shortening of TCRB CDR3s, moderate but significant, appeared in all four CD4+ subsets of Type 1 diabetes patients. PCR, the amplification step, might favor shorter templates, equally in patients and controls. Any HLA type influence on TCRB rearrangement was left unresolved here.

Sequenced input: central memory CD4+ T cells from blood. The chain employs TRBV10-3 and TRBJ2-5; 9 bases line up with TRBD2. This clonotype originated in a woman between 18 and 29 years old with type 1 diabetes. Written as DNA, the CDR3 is TGTGCCATCCGCTCTAGCGGGGCCGTCGGGGAGACCCAGTACTTC. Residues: CAIRSSGAVGETQYF.